These 26 T cell receptor beta chains were all obtained from the same sample, sequenced in a study of Graves' ophthalmopathy and Graves' hyperthyroidism. Amplification from RNA transcripts yielded the TCR beta CDR3 regions. First-round RT-PCR relied on HTBI primers, and a second-round multiplex PCR came next. TCRdb called the multiplex PCR reads again in MiXCR, with one record for every CDR3 protein. The sample has roughly 400,000 distinct CDR3 sequences, around 18% seen once. The sequenced material came from peripheral blood. The receptors derive from a woman aged 18-29 years with Graves' ophthalmopathy.

This clonotype came up many times. The chain joins TRBV19 to TRBJ1-5; D ambiguous. CDR1 and CDR2 from the germline V gene are LNHDA and SQIVND (reference sequence). The CDR3 is made up of 15 amino acids. Trimming took 7 bases from V and 7 from J, leaving 20 bases between them. CDR3 amino acids: CASTTRHERRQPQHF. In DNA form, the CDR3 reads TGTGCCAGTACCACCCGGCATGAGAGGCGGCAGCCCCAGCATTTT. The full variable domain, with the rest looked up from reference TRBV19 and TRBJ1-5, is DGGITQSPKYLFRKEGQNVTLSCEQNLNHDAMYWYRQDPGQGLRLIYYSQIVNDFQKGDIAEGYSVSREKKESFPLTVTSAQKNPTAFYLCASTTRHERRQPQHFGDGTRLSIL.

The gene calls are TRBV12-3 or TRBV12-4 and TRBJ2-7; tentatively, D is TRBD2 (6 bases). This CDR3 comprises 13 residues. V was shortened by 7 bases and J by 3 bases, with 13 bases between the two germline ends. The CDR3 spells CASNRGKGYEQYF. The CDR3 nucleotides are TGTGCCAGCAACCGCGGGAAAGGCTACGAGCAGTACTTC.

This clonotype was picked up many times. The V and J genes are TRBV6-2 or TRBV6-3 and TRBJ2-4, with D maybe TRBD1 (5 bases). CDR1 MNHEY and CDR2 SVGEGT come from the germline V gene. Trimming took 6 bases from V and 3 from J, leaving 21 bases between them. The CDR3 totals 17 residues. CDR3 residues: CASRTSRGEKGKNIQYF. CDR3 DNA: TGTGCCAGCAGGACCTCTAGGGGCGAGAAAGGCAAAAACATTCAGTACTTC.

This clonotype was observed at least ten times. The gene calls are TRBV15 and TRBJ2-5; TRBD2 matches at 9 bases. CDR1 is LNHNV, CDR2 YYDKDF, per germline (reference sequence). This CDR3 has 19 residues. With V trimmed by 0 bases and J by 5 bases, 16 bases remained unmatched. The CDR3 DNA sequence: TGTGCCACCAGCAGAGAAGGTCCCTCTGGCGGGGGGGCATCTGAGACCCAGTACTTC. Its translation is CATSREGPSGGGASETQYF.

In its sample, this clonotype was seen many times. V usage is TRBV11-2 and J usage is TRBJ1-1; TRBD1 matches at 9 bases. The J segment lost 1 base and the V segment lost 5 bases, leaving 5 bases of the junction unmatched. The CDR3 extends over 15 amino acids. Looked up from germline, CDR1 is SGHAT and CDR2 is FQNNGV. This chain's CDR3 is CASSTSDRGNTEAFF. In nucleotides, the CDR3 is TGTGCCAGCAGCACGTCGGACAGGGGGAACACTGAAGCTTTCTTT.

The chain links TRBV12-3 or TRBV12-4 to TRBJ2-7; 9 bases are a match to TRBD2. J was trimmed by 9 bases and V by 5 bases; bases with no gene match: 14. This CDR3 is 15 amino acids long. This chain's CDR3 is CASSPLAGVPKGQYF. The DNA for the CDR3 is TGTGCCAGCAGTCCCTTAGCGGGAGTCCCCAAGGGGCAGTACTTC.

This clonotype has ten or more counts. Written as DNA, the CDR3 is TGTGCCAGCAGTTACGCGCAGCGCGCGGGGAACACCGGGGAGCTGTTTTTT. Translating it yields CASSYAQRAGNTGELFF. The chain is built from TRBV6-2 or TRBV6-3 and TRBJ2-2; a weak D match, TRBD2 (5 bases). There are 17 residues in the CDR3. The V end lost 2 bases, the J end lost 1 base, and 14 bases lay between the germline ends. Germline V gene sequence: CDR1 MNHEY, CDR2 SVGEGT.

This chain links TRBV20-1 with TRBJ1-1; no clear D gene. V was pared by 3 bases and J by 1 base, with 15 bases between. CDR1 is DFQATT and CDR2 is SNEGSKA in the germline V gene (reference sequence). The CDR3 sequence is 15 residues long. The CDR3 nucleotides read TGCAGTGCTAGTGGCGACACCGTTAAGAACACTGAAGCTTTCTTT. It codes for CSASGDTVKNTEAFF.

This clonotype was picked up many times. The chain combines TRBV28 with TRBJ1-1, with D perhaps matching TRBD1 (6 bases). V shed 6 bases and J shed 5 bases, with 25 bases lying between them. The CDR3 runs to 17 residues. Germline assignment: CDR1 MDHEN and CDR2 SYDVKM. CDR3 sequence reads: CASRARGGERLGTEAFF. The CDR3, as DNA: TGTGCCAGCAGGGCCCGGGGGGGCGAAAGGTTGGGGACTGAAGCTTTCTTT.

This chain links TRBV6-5 with TRBJ1-5; 7 positions match TRBD1. The CDR3 loop spans 16 amino acids. Trimming at V came to 2 bases and at J to 4 bases, leaving 8 bases not matched to a gene. Germline CDR1 and CDR2: MNHEY and SVGAGI. The CDR3, as DNA: TGTGCCAGCAGTTACCGACCCGGGACAGAGAATCAGCCCCAGCATTTT. The encoded protein is CASSYRPGTENQPQHF.

In its sample, this clonotype was seen many times. The rearrangement uses TRBV6-1 and TRBJ2-7; 9 bases agree with TRBD2. The CDR3 has 14 residues. Germline V gene lookup returns CDR1 MNHNS and CDR2 SASEGT. Trimming removed 4 bases from V and 3 bases from J; junction bases left unmatched: 4. The CDR3 DNA reads TGTGCCAGCAGTGTTAGCGGGAGCTTCTACGAGCAGTACTTC. It specifies CASSVSGSFYEQYF.

This chain connects TRBV3-1 to TRBJ2-7, with D unresolved. Trimming took 0 bases from V and 7 from J, leaving 19 bases between them. This CDR3 is 16 amino acids long. Germline assignment: CDR1 LGHDT and CDR2 YNNKEL (reference sequence). CDR3 coding DNA: TGTGCCAGCAGCCAAGATAGATATAGTCGGGTGGAAGAGCAGTACTTC. This encodes CASSQDRYSRVEEQYF.

This clonotype appeared many times. The V gene is TRBV28, the J gene TRBJ2-7, with 9 bases fitting TRBD2. CDR1 MDHEN and CDR2 SYDVKM come from the germline V gene. The CDR3 has 19 residues. Germline trimming cut 0 bases from V and 3 bases from J; bases unmatched to any gene: 15. The chain's CDR3 is CASSLWSGLAGFLVYEQYF. The CDR3 DNA reads TGTGCCAGCAGTTTATGGAGCGGGCTAGCGGGGTTCTTGGTCTACGAGCAGTACTTC.

This clonotype appeared many times. The chain links TRBV19 to TRBJ2-5; D unclear. The CDR3 is made up of 16 amino acids. The ends were cut back, 3 bases at V and 1 base at J, with 15 bases in the middle. Germline V gene sequence: CDR1 LNHDA, CDR2 SQIVND (reference sequence). The CDR3 is CASSIWPPTPQETQYF. CDR3 nucleotides: TGTGCCAGTAGTATTTGGCCGCCGACACCCCAAGAGACCCAGTACTTC.

In its sample, this clonotype was seen many times. This chain connects TRBV19 to TRBJ1-1; D gene unclear. Germline V gene lookup returns CDR1 LNHDA and CDR2 SQIVND (reference sequence). The CDR3 has 12 residues. Trimming took off 1 base at V and 6 bases at J, with 6 bases between the two ends. The CDR3 spells CASSIGAAEAFF. In nucleotides, the CDR3 is TGTGCCAGTAGTATAGGGGCAGCTGAAGCTTTCTTT. Complete variable domain (other parts from reference TRBV19 and TRBJ1-1): DGGITQSPKYLFRKEGQNVTLSCEQNLNHDAMYWYRQDPGQGLRLIYYSQIVNDFQKGDIAEGYSVSREKKESFPLTVTSAQKNPTAFYLCASSIGAAEAFFGQGTRLTVV.

This clonotype has at least ten counts. The genes are TRBV28 and TRBJ2-2; D assignment may be TRBD1 or TRBD2 (6 bases each). From germline, CDR1 is MDHEN and CDR2 SYDVKM. The V end lost 6 bases, the J end lost 5 bases, and 19 bases lay between the germline ends. The CDR3 runs to 16 residues. For the CDR3, the DNA is TGTGCCAGCAGAGCCCCCGGGAGAGGGGGGACCGGGGAGCTGTTTTTT. Translating gives CASRAPGRGGTGELFF.

This clonotype came up many times. J is TRBJ2-3 and V is TRBV7-2; possible D gene TRBD2, 6 bases. V lost 6 bases and J lost 1, with 8 bases in between. Looked up from germline, CDR1 is SGHTA and CDR2 is FQGNSA. This CDR3 has 13 residues. The CDR3 DNA reads TGTGCCAGCAGGCCGGGGGGCACAGATACGCAGTATTTT. This sequence encodes CASRPGGTDTQYF.

In this sample, this clonotype turned up many times. J is TRBJ2-7 and V is TRBV6-1; 9 nucleotides agree with TRBD2. CDR3 length: 15 amino acids. Germline CDR1 is MNHNS and CDR2 is SASEGT. The V and J ends lost 2 bases and 0 bases, in that order; junction bases with no gene match: 2. Here the CDR3 reads CASSERTSASYEQYF. CDR3 nucleotides: TGTGCCAGCAGTGAAAGGACTAGCGCCTCCTACGAGCAGTACTTC.

There are many counts of this clonotype. The V gene is TRBV7-2, the J gene TRBJ2-5, with 7 bases identical to TRBD1. Trimming removed 5 bases from V and 2 bases from J; junction bases left unmatched: 2. In germline, CDR1 is SGHTA, CDR2 FQGNSA. The CDR3 consists of 13 residues. The CDR3 DNA is TGTGCCAGCAGCAAGGGACAGCAAGAGACCCAGTACTTC. It yields the protein CASSKGQQETQYF.

This clonotype has a count of ten or more. The rearrangement joins TRBV7-2 to TRBJ1-2, with a weak D call TRBD1 (6 bases). CDR3 length: 15 residues. CDR1 SGHTA and CDR2 FQGNSA come from the germline V gene. Trimming pared 2 bases from V and 3 bases from J, leaving 13 bases between. In nucleotides, the CDR3 is TGTGCCAGCAGCTTATTCGGGGGCGTAGACTATGGCTACACCTTC. Protein product: CASSLFGGVDYGYTF. Filled out from reference TRBV7-2 and TRBJ1-2, the complete variable domain reads GAGVSQSPSNKVTEKGKDVELRCDPISGHTALYWYRQSLGQGLEFLIYFQGNSAPDKSGLPSDRFSAERTGGSVSTLTIQRTQQEDSAVYLCASSLFGGVDYGYTFGSGTRLTVV.

This clonotype was found many times. The CDR3 nucleotides read TGTGCCAGCAGTCAAAACGGAGTAGGGGGGCAGCCCCAGCATTTT. This encodes CASSQNGVGGQPQHF. The chain employs TRBV28 and TRBJ1-5; D may be TRBD1 (6 bases). The CDR3 extends over 15 amino acids. V lost 5 bases and J 7 bases, leaving 18 bases between the germline ends. CDR1 and CDR2 (germline): MDHEN, SYDVKM. The entire variable domain, with the rest obtained from reference TRBV28 and TRBJ1-5, is as follows: DVKVTQSSRYLVKRTGEKVFLECVQDMDHENMFWYRQDPGLGLRLIYFSYDVKMKEKGDIPEGYSVSREKKERFSLILESASTNQTSMYLCASSQNGVGGQPQHFGDGTRLSIL.

This clonotype was counted ten times or more. The J gene is TRBJ2-5, the V gene TRBV19; TRBD1 matches 7 bases. With V trimmed by 1 base and J by 1 base, 9 bases remained unmatched. This CDR3 region has 17 residues. The germline V gene encodes CDR1 LNHDA and CDR2 SQIVND (reference sequence). In DNA, the CDR3 is TGTGCCAGTAGTATAGTGCTACCGGGACAGCTCCAAGAGACCCAGTACTTC. Its protein product is CASSIVLPGQLQETQYF.

The table lists this clonotype with many counts. The chain couples TRBV28 to TRBJ2-2; D is possibly TRBD2 (6 bases). Germline loops: CDR1 MDHEN, CDR2 SYDVKM. The CDR3 consists of 15 residues. V lost 5 bases to trimming and J lost 5 bases, with 15 bases between them. The CDR3 region is CASSPTHGGTGELFF. The CDR3 nucleotides are TGTGCCAGCAGTCCCACCCATGGGGGGACCGGGGAGCTGTTTTTT. The full variable domain, with the rest looked up from reference TRBV28 and TRBJ2-2, is DVKVTQSSRYLVKRTGEKVFLECVQDMDHENMFWYRQDPGLGLRLIYFSYDVKMKEKGDIPEGYSVSREKKERFSLILESASTNQTSMYLCASSPTHGGTGELFFGEGSRLTVL.

This clonotype was seen at least ten times. The V gene is TRBV7-3, the J gene TRBJ1-1; the D gene is possibly TRBD1 (5 bases). The CDR3 is 14 amino acids. The V gene's germline CDR1 is SGHTA and CDR2 FQGTGA. V lost 0 bases to trimming and J lost 5 bases, with 10 bases between them. CDR3 sequence reads: CASSLTGVRTEAFF. The CDR3 DNA is TGTGCCAGCAGCTTAACAGGGGTTAGGACTGAAGCTTTCTTT. The variable domain in full, with the rest retrieved from reference TRBV7-3 and TRBJ1-1, is GAGVSQTPSNKVTEKGKYVELRCDPISGHTALYWYRQSLGQGPEFLIYFQGTGAADDSGLPNDRFFAVRPEGSVSTLKIQRTERGDSAVYLCASSLTGVRTEAFFGQGTRLTVV.

This clonotype was seen at least ten times. The chain links TRBV19 to TRBJ1-5, with 7 bases matching TRBD1. The CDR3 is 15 residues long. The germline V gene encodes CDR1 LNHDA and CDR2 SQIVND (reference sequence). Trimming cost V 3 bases and J 4 bases; bases outside gene matches: 6. The CDR3 is CASSIRGQRNQPQHF. CDR3 sequence (DNA): TGTGCCAGTAGTATCCGGGGACAGCGGAATCAGCCCCAGCATTTT.

The sample holds many counts of this clonotype. A much larger clone differs by one base, so this may be a read error. The J gene is TRBJ1-2, the V gene TRBV28; D gene ambiguous. CDR1 is MDHEN and CDR2 is SYDVKM in the germline V gene. CDR3 length: 11 residues. CDR3 sequence: CVVVANYGYTF. DNA for the CDR3: TGTGTCGTGGTCGCTAACTATGGCTACACCTTC.